The clone carrying this T cell receptor beta chain was seen only once. Its target is unknown. Produced via immunoSEQ multiplex PCR; TCRdb's table is partial and in-frame only. Here the sample spans around 210,000 clones, roughly 94% being singletons. Germline V gene lookup returns CDR1 MNHEY and CDR2 SVGAGI. V was cut by 3 bases and J by 4 bases, with 9 bases left in between. CDR3 length: 13 residues. This record belongs to a study of T cell responses to AZD1222 COVID-19 vaccine. Points from the study as a whole: Unmutated regions of variants are reportedly targeted by nearly half of spike-specific TCRs. Receipt of two AZD1222 doses was followed by a rise in Spike-specific TCR breadth and depth.

The specimen was peripheral blood, collected 28 days after the second dose of the MenACWY control vaccine. V is TRBV6-5 and J is TRBJ1-2; D uncertain. This sequence originates from an adult who received the MenACWY meningococcal vaccine as a control. The CDR3 region has the DNA TGTGCCAGCAGTTATAGGCAGACCTATGGCTACACCTTC. Encoded protein: CASSYRQTYGYTF.